Presented here are 8 T cell receptor beta chains from one specimen sequenced in a study of T cells in Graves' hyperthyroidism and ophthalmopathy (dated by TCRdb to the late 2010s). Libraries were made using multiplex PCR. Sequencing was performed on an Illumina HiSeq 2000. The TCR beta CDR3 regions were amplified from the RNA transcripts. A first-round RT-PCR of the TCR CDR3 used the HTBI primer set with the Qiagen OneStep RT-PCR kit. TCRdb reran the public reads through fastp at Q25 and MiXCR, keeping productive beta chains. Entries that share a CDR3 protein sequence are merged under the most common genes and DNA. This sample holds nearly 600,000 distinct CDR3 sequences; 14% were observed only once. The ten largest clones add up to 7.1% of the sample. The sample was blood. All receptors come from a woman aged 18-29 years with Graves' ophthalmopathy.

In this sample, this clonotype turned up many times. The genes are TRBV7-9 and TRBJ1-5; unclear D gene. This CDR3 is built from 16 residues. Trimming cost V 1 base and J 2 bases, with 12 bases left between them. The germline V gene encodes CDR1 SEHNR and CDR2 FQNEAQ (reference sequence). The DNA for the CDR3 is TGTGCCAGCAGCTTAGTCCGAGAGGCGGGCAATCAGCCCCAGCATTTT. This translates into CASSLVREAGNQPQHF.

The chain is built from TRBV7-9 and TRBJ2-2, with 7 nucleotides matching TRBD1. CDR1 SEHNR and CDR2 FQNEAQ come from the germline V gene (reference sequence). The V gene end was trimmed by 5 bases and the J gene end by 6 bases; junction bases not matched to a gene: 12. This CDR3 contains 16 residues. The CDR3 region has the DNA TGTGCCAGCAGCCACAGGGGACCAATGGACCCCGGGGAGCTGTTTTTT. It encodes CASSHRGPMDPGELFF.

This clonotype was seen ten or more times. The rearrangement links TRBV20-1 to TRBJ2-7; 16 positions match TRBD2. Germline CDR1 DFQATT, CDR2 SNEGSKA (reference sequence). This CDR3 is 16 amino acids long. The V gene end was trimmed by 3 bases and the J gene end by 3 bases; junction bases not matched to a gene: 5. The CDR3 region has the DNA TGCAGTGCTAGGGTCGGGACTAGCGGGAGGGACTACGAGCAGTACTTC. Protein sequence: CSARVGTSGRDYEQYF.

V usage is TRBV2 and J usage is TRBJ2-1; the D is unclear. Per the germline V gene, CDR1 is SNHLY and CDR2 is FYNNEI. The CDR3 extends over 14 amino acids. Trimming cost V 2 bases and J 8 bases, with 13 bases left between them. The CDR3 reads CASSEPLRLHEQFF. The CDR3 DNA follows: TGTGCCAGCAGTGAACCCCTGCGACTGCATGAGCAGTTCTTC.

The rearrangement joins TRBV4-2 to TRBJ1-2, with 9 bases identical to TRBD1. The V gene's germline CDR1 is LGHNA and CDR2 YNFKEQ. The V gene end was trimmed by 0 bases and the J gene end by 7 bases; junction bases not matched to a gene: 0. The CDR3 loop spans 13 amino acids. In DNA, the CDR3 is TGTGCCAGCAGCCAAGAGGACAGGGGTGGCTACACCTTC. This sequence encodes CASSQEDRGGYTF.

This clonotype was recorded at least ten times. DNA for the CDR3: TGTGCCAGCAGCCCACGACAGGGGGGCCACTATGGCTACACCTTC. Amino acids: CASSPRQGGHYGYTF. The genes are TRBV7-2 and TRBJ1-2; TRBD1 aligns across 9 bases. The ends lost 5 bases at V and 3 bases at J; junction bases unmatched: 7. CDR1 and CDR2 from the germline V gene are SGHTA and FQGNSA. This CDR3 is built from 15 residues.

On this clonotype: A much larger clone differs by one base, so this may be a read error. The V call is TRBV20-1, the J call TRBJ2-1; 7 bases align to TRBD2. The J segment lost 2 bases and the V segment lost 0 bases, leaving 7 bases of the junction unmatched. CDR1 is DFQATT, CDR2 SNEGSKA, per germline (reference sequence). This CDR3 is built from 16 residues. Here the CDR3 DNA reads TGCAGTGCTAGAGATTCAAGACTAGCTCCCTACAATGAGCAGTTCTTC. Encoded protein: CSARDSRLAPYNEQFF.

There are a few counts of this clonotype. This sequence may be a read error, since a much larger clone differs from it by one base. The rearrangement uses TRBV11-2 and TRBJ2-1, with 7 bases identical to TRBD2. Germline lookup yields CDR1 SGHAT and CDR2 FQNNGV. The CDR3 sequence is 18 residues long. The CDR3 sequence: CASSFRRWGGSDGNEQLF. For the CDR3, the DNA is TGTGCCAGCAGCTTTAGACGTTGGGGGGGGAGTGATGGCAATGAGCAGCTCTTC.